The 3 T cell receptor beta chains presented below share a single source sample, sequenced in a study of T cell responses to AZD1222 COVID-19 vaccine. The data were produced by immunoSEQ multiplex PCR, yet TCRdb's version contains in-frame clones alone and is incomplete. The repertoire consists of roughly 150,000 clones, with almost 90% occurring once and the leading ten covering roughly 5.5%. This specimen consisted of peripheral blood, obtained on day 0 of AZD1222 vaccination. The receptor set was obtained from an adult in good health.

Only one count was recorded for this clone. This chain connects TRBV3-1 (or the pseudogene TRBV3-2) to TRBJ2-7; 11 nucleotides agree with TRBD2. Germline V gene data show CDR1 as LGHDT and CDR2 as YNNKEL (reference sequence). The V segment lost 0 bases and the J segment 2 bases; nucleotides outside the gene matches: 6. This CDR3 is built from 17 residues. CDR3 sequence (DNA): TGTGCCAGCAGCCAAGATCAGGGTAGCGGGGGGGCCTACGAGCAGTACTTC. It specifies CASSQDQGSGGAYEQYF.

In DNA, the CDR3 is TGTGCCAGCAGCCCCCGAGGAGGGGGTCAGCCCCAGCATTTT. This gives the protein CASSPRGGGQPQHF. The genes are TRBV7-2 and TRBJ1-5, with D tentatively TRBD1 (6 bases). The V gene's germline CDR1 is SGHTA and CDR2 FQGNSA. The CDR3 totals 14 residues. With 5 bases removed from V and 6 bases from J, the gap between germline ends came to 14 bases.

This clone appeared a single time. The chain recombines TRBV3-1 (or the pseudogene TRBV3-2) with TRBJ2-7; D is uncertain. Trimming pared 0 bases from V and 4 bases from J, leaving 4 bases between. Germline CDR1 is LGHDT and CDR2 is YNNKEL (reference sequence). The CDR3 totals 12 residues. CDR3 coding DNA: TGTGCCAGCAGCCAAGAGACGTACGAGCAGTACTTC. Protein: CASSQETYEQYF.